This T cell receptor beta chain appears in the sequencing data of a study of blood T cell repertoires in COVID-19. Turning to the study itself: Acute and convalescent COVID-19 samples came from the United States, Italy and Spain. T cells, B-cell-depleted T cells, or PBMCs supplied cDNA or gDNA.

This CDR3 contains 11 residues. Per the germline V gene, CDR1 is DFQATT and CDR2 is SNEGSKA (reference sequence). V was trimmed by 3 bases and J by 5 bases, leaving 7 bases between them. Study processing details: Amplification of reference gene primers was used by the study to estimate nucleated cell counts. Some clones are missing from TCRdb's copy, which holds only in-frame ones; the method was immunoSEQ multiplex PCR. The DNA gave D and trimming, while V, J and clone size come from that table. The sample includes 90,000 to 140,000 clones, around 84% of them seen just once. The sequenced material came from peripheral blood. This TCR came from a woman at least 80 years old with acute or convalescent COVID-19. V is TRBV20-1 and J is TRBJ1-1; D unclear. CDR3 in DNA: TGCAGTGCTAGCGTCCGGACTGAAGCTTTCTTT. Translation gives CSASVRTEAFF.